A selection of T cell receptor beta chains follows, all from one sample in a study of Ad26.COV2.S vaccination and SARS-CoV-2 variants. Generated by immunoSEQ multiplex PCR, the TCRdb table keeps only in-frame clones and is missing some. The data show around 300,000 clones, about 88% seen once. Sample: peripheral blood, taken in a trial of Ad26.COV2.S vaccine versus placebo. The receptors derive from a person between 18 and 59 years old who received the Ad26.COV2.S COVID-19 vaccine or a placebo. CDR3s include the opening cysteine and the closing phenylalanine or tryptophan. The order of the fields is J gene, clone size, V gene, CDR3 protein. The size field is filled for only some rows; it gives once, few, many or a size class.

J: TRBJ1-4; size: -; V: TRBV19; CDR3: CASSRDRSNEKLFF
J: TRBJ1-6; size: few; V: TRBV4-1; CDR3: CASSQDGVTLHF
J: TRBJ2-1; size: once; V: TRBV5-5; CDR3: CASSLGGLEIGNEQFF
J: TRBJ2-3; size: -; V: TRBV3-1/TRBV3-2; CDR3: CASSQEGYGASSTDTQYF
J: TRBJ2-5; size: -; V: TRBV19; CDR3: CASSTGQTYQETQYF
J: TRBJ2-7; size: -; V: TRBV4-1; CDR3: CASSQGQGPTPYEQYF
J: TRBJ2-4; size: -; V: TRBV19; CDR3: CASSSRGRGTKNIQYF
J: TRBJ1-3; size: -; V: TRBV11-2; CDR3: CASSLHPPPGNTIYF
J: TRBJ2-2; size: -; V: TRBV6-5; CDR3: CASSPGTGYAGELFF
J: TRBJ2-2; size: -; V: TRBV19; CDR3: CASSRGRALRDGELFF
J: TRBJ1-6; size: -; V: TRBV7-8; CDR3: CASSLGGGRNSPLHF
J: TRBJ1-6; size: -; V: TRBV14; CDR3: CASSSRTDGSPLHF
J: TRBJ2-7; size: -; V: TRBV7-9; CDR3: CASSQADSAGEYF
J: TRBJ2-5; size: -; V: TRBV20-1; CDR3: CSAKAQETQYF
J: TRBJ1-1; size: -; V: TRBV27; CDR3: CASSPRTGGAKIEAFF
J: TRBJ2-1; size: -; V: TRBV27; CDR3: CASSLTLAGAGEQFF
J: TRBJ1-1; size: -; V: TRBV13; CDR3: CASSFQETPNTEAFF
J: TRBJ2-1; size: -; V: TRBV27; CDR3: CASSLGGVSYNEQFF
J: TRBJ1-1; size: -; V: TRBV27; CDR3: CASSSQGRTEAFF
J: TRBJ2-5; size: once; V: TRBV29-1; CDR3: CSVGRQQAVPQETQYF
J: TRBJ2-7; size: once; V: TRBV7-9; CDR3: CASSLGVSPTKSYEQYF
J: TRBJ2-3; size: -; V: TRBV5-1; CDR3: CASSPRGATDTQYF
J: TRBJ2-2; size: -; V: TRBV5-1; CDR3: CASSLRATGLADPNTGELFF
J: TRBJ2-7; size: -; V: TRBV6-5; CDR3: CASSYSIIRGSYEQYF
J: TRBJ1-2; size: -; V: TRBV5-5; CDR3: CASSLGIGRRNYGYTF
J: TRBJ1-5; size: -; V: TRBV20-1; CDR3: CSASFDSNQPQHF
J: TRBJ1-5; size: -; V: TRBV29-1; CDR3: CSVEVQPGQPQHF
J: TRBJ2-1; size: -; V: TRBV6-5; CDR3: CASRHRGSPPNEQFF
J: TRBJ2-5; size: few; V: TRBV15; CDR3: CATSRDRRIGETQYF
J: TRBJ2-7; size: -; V: TRBV24-1; CDR3: CATSADRLDEQYF
J: TRBJ2-6; size: -; V: TRBV27; CDR3: CASSLRGITGANVLTF
J: TRBJ2-3; size: -; V: TRBV27; CDR3: CASSLYGTSGSRDTQYF
J: TRBJ2-5; size: -; V: TRBV7-2; CDR3: CASSLLGETQYF
J: TRBJ2-5; size: -; V: TRBV18; CDR3: CASSPVPIGHSIFQETQYF
J: TRBJ2-3; size: -; V: TRBV7-9; CDR3: CASSLDGGPHTQYF
J: TRBJ2-7; size: -; V: TRBV4-2; CDR3: CASSRERGGGYEQYF
J: TRBJ2-1; size: -; V: TRBV9; CDR3: CASSGLAGEPNEQFF
J: TRBJ1-4; size: -; V: TRBV19; CDR3: CASSSRQGPYEKLFF
J: TRBJ1-4; size: -; V: TRBV28; CDR3: CASSLSGRANEKLFF
J: TRBJ1-3; size: once; V: TRBV28; CDR3: CASSLDSPSGNTIYF